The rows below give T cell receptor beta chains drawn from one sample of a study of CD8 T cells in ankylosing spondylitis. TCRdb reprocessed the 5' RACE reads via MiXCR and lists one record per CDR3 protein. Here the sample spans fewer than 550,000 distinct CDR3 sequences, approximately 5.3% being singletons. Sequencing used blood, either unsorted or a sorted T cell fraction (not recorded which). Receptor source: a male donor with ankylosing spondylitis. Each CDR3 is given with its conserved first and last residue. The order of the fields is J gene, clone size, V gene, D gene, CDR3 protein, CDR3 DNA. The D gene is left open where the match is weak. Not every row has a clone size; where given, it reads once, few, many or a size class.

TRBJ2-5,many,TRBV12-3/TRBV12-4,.,CASSPWGVAETQYF,TGTGCCAGCAGCCCCTGGGGGGTTGCGGAGACCCAGTACTTC
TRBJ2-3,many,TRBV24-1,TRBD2,CATSDVNPGVAGGDTQYF,TGTGCCACCAGTGATGTGAACCCCGGGGTAGCGGGAGGGGATACGCAGTATTTT
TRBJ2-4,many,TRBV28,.,CASSSIAGNIQYF,TGTGCCAGCAGTTCCATTGCGGGGAACATTCAGTACTTC
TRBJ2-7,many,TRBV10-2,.,CASLDWKYEQYF,TGCGCCAGTCTAGACTGGAAGTACGAGCAGTACTTC
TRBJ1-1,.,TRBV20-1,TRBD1,CSARGQAEAFF,TGCAGTGCTAGGGGACAGGCTGAAGCTTTCTTT
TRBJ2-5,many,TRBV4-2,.,CASSQGARQETQYF,TGTGCCAGCAGCCAAGGAGCCCGCCAAGAGACCCAGTACTTC
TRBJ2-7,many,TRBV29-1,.,CSVEAGYEQYF,TGCAGCGTTGAAGCTGGGTACGAGCAGTACTTC
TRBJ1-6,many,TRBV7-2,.,CASRPIGMGSPLHF,TGTGCCAGCAGGCCGATCGGAATGGGTTCACCCCTCCACTTT
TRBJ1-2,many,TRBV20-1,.,CSARVPHQVYGYTF,TGCAGTGCTAGAGTTCCACACCAAGTCTATGGCTACACCTTC
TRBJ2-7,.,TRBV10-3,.,CAISESRSSYEQYF,TGTGCCATCAGTGAAAGTAGGAGCTCCTACGAGCAGTACTTC
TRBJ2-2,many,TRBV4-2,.,CASSQTEYLTGELFF,TGTGCCAGCAGCCAGACGGAATACCTCACCGGGGAGCTGTTTTTT
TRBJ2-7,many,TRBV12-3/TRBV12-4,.,CASSLPGEQYF,TGTGCCAGCAGTCTGCCTGGCGAGCAGTACTTC
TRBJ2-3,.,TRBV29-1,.,CSVGIGQENTDTQYF,TGCAGCGTCGGAATAGGGCAGGAGAACACAGATACGCAGTATTTT
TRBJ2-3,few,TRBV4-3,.,CASSQDLTGTDTQYF,TGCGCCAGCAGCCAAGATCTGACTGGCACAGATACGCAGTATTTT
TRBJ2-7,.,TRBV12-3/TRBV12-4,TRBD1,CASTGTGLYEQYF,TGTGCCAGCACCGGGACAGGGCTCTACGAGCAGTACTTC
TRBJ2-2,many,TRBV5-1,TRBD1,CASGNDRAPTGELFF,TGCGCCAGCGGCAACGACAGGGCTCCCACCGGGGAGCTGTTTTTT
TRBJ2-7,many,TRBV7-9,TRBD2,CASSLLQRELSEQYF,TGTGCCAGCAGCTTACTACAGCGGGAGTTGTCCGAGCAGTACTTC
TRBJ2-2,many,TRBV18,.,CASSPFGQTNTGELFF,TGTGCCAGCTCACCATTCGGGCAGACGAACACCGGGGAGCTGTTTTTT
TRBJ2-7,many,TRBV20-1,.,CSARAPTTVTKQYF,TGCAGTGCTAGAGCCCCCACAACCGTTACGAAGCAGTACTTC
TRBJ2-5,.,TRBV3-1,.,CASSQWLGAGETQYF,TGTGCCAGCAGCCAGTGGCTAGGGGCCGGAGAGACCCAGTACTTC
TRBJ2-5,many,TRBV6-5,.,CASSYRGMETQYF,TGTGCCAGCAGTTACAGAGGGATGGAGACCCAGTACTTC
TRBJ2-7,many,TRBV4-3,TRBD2,CASSQDLAGGYSYEQYF,TGCGCCAGCAGCCAGGATTTAGCGGGGGGGTACTCCTACGAGCAGTACTTC
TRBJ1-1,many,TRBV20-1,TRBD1,CSASRGRNTEAFF,TGCAGTGCTAGCAGGGGGCGCAACACTGAAGCTTTCTTT
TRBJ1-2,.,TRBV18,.,CASSPPDSGIYGYTF,TGTGCCAGCTCACCACCGGACTCAGGGATCTATGGCTACACCTTC
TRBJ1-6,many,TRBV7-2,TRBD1,CASSVVGTANSPLHF,TGTGCCAGCAGCGTGGTAGGGACAGCTAATTCACCCCTCCACTTT
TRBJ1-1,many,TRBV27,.,CASSSPVLNTEAFF,TGTGCCAGCAGTTCCCCCGTGTTGAACACTGAAGCTTTCTTT
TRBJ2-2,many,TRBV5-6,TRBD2,CASSDLAGGPTGAGELFF,TGTGCCAGCAGCGACCTAGCGGGGGGCCCCACTGGAGCCGGGGAGCTGTTTTTT
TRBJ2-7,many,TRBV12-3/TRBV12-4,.,CASSSQDSIYGQYF,TGTGCCAGCAGCAGCCAGGACTCAATCTACGGGCAGTACTTC
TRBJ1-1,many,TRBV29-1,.,CSGGRLNTEAFF,TGCAGCGGAGGAAGATTGAACACTGAAGCTTTCTTT
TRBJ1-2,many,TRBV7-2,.,CASSSSGIYGYTF,TGTGCCAGCAGCTCGTCAGGGATATATGGCTACACCTTC
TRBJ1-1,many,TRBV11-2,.,CASSFPWRNTEAFF,TGTGCCAGCAGCTTCCCCTGGAGGAACACTGAAGCTTTCTTT
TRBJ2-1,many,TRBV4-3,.,CASSTHPGADNEQFF,TGCGCCAGCAGCACACATCCGGGGGCCGACAATGAGCAGTTCTTC
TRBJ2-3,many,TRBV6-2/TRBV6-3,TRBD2,CASLGTTGTRQDTQYF,TGTGCCAGCTTGGGGACCACCGGGACTAGGCAGGATACGCAGTATTTT
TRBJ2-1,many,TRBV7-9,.,CASSLDRVNEQFF,TGTGCCAGCAGCTTAGACAGGGTCAATGAGCAGTTCTTC
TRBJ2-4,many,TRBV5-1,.,CASAFLEGSNIQYF,TGCGCCAGCGCGTTCTTGGAGGGTTCGAACATTCAGTACTTC
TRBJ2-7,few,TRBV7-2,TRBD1,CASSLAVRGRSEQYF,TGTGCCAGCAGCTTAGCGGTCAGGGGGCGGTCAGAGCAGTACTTC
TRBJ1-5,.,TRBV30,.,CAWSIGVGQPQHF,TGTGCCTGGAGTATAGGGGTAGGTCAGCCCCAGCATTTT
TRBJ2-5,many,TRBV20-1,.,CSAPVPGQETQYF,TGCAGTGCTCCCGTCCCAGGGCAAGAGACCCAGTACTTC
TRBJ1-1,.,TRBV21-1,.,CVWNTEAFF,TGTGTGTGGAACACTGAAGCTTTCTTT
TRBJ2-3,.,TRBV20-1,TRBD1,CSADPGQGTDTQYF,TGCAGTGCTGACCCGGGACAGGGAACAGATACGCAGTATTTT
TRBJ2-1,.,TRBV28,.,CASSLYQGWGEQFF,TGTGCCAGCAGTTTATACCAGGGCTGGGGCGAGCAGTTCTTC
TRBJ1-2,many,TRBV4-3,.,CASSQGRGPRVGYTF,TGCGCCAGCAGCCAAGGGAGGGGTCCCCGTGTGGGCTACACCTTC